Sequencing of this T cell receptor (beta chain) was carried out in a study of blood T cell repertoires in COVID-19. Study information: COVID-19 samples from acute and convalescent phases originated in the United States, Italy and Spain. Nucleic acid was either cDNA or gDNA, and it came from T cells, B-cell-depleted T cells, or PBMCs.

The CDR3 totals 13 residues. Germline loops: CDR1 SEHNR, CDR2 FQNEAQ (reference sequence). Trimming left V 6 bases short and J 8 bases short, with 16 bases between. As processed by the authors: Nucleated cell counts were estimated from reference gene primer amplification. Measured with immunoSEQ multiplex PCR; TCRdb has only the in-frame clones, and not every one. V, J and clone size reflect that table, while D and trimming were determined from the DNA. Here the sample spans around 260,000 clones, approximately 90% being singletons. The receptor comes from a man younger than 30 with active or convalescent COVID-19. Material: peripheral blood. This rearrangement joins TRBV7-9 to TRBJ1-2; D is unclear. CDR3 sequence: CASSPALREGYTF. DNA of the CDR3: TGTGCCAGCAGTCCGGCCTTGCGGGAAGGCTACACCTTC.